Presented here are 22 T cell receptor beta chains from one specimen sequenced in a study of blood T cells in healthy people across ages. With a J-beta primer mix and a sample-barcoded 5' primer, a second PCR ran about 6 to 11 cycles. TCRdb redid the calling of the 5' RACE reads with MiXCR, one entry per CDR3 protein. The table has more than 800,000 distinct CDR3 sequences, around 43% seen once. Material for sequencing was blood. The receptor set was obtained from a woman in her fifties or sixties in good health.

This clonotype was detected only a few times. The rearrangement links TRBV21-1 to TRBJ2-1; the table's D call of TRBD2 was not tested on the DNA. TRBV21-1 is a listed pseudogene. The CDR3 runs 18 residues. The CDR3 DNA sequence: TGTGCCAGCAGCACGACGGGGGCGGGGGCTAGCGGGACGGTTGAGCAGTTCTTC. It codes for CASSTTGAGASGTVEQFF.

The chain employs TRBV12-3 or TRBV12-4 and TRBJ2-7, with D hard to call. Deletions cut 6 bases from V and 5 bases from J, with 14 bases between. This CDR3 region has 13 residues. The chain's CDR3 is CASSRTEANEQYF. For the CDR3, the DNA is TGTGCCAGCAGCCGGACCGAGGCAAACGAGCAGTACTTC.

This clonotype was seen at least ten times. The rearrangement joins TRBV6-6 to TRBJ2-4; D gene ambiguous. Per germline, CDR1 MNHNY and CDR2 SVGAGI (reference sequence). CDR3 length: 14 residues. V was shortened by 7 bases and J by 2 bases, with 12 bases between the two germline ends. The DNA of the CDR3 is TGTGCCAGCATCCAGGCAGGATCCAAAAACATTCAGTACTTC. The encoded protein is CASIQAGSKNIQYF.

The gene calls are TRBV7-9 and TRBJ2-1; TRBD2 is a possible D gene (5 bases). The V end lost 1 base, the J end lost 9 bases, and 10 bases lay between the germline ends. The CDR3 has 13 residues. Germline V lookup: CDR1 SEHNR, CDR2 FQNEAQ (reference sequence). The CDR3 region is CASSLVLGGEQFF. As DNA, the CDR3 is TGTGCCAGCAGCTTAGTACTAGGCGGTGAGCAGTTCTTC.

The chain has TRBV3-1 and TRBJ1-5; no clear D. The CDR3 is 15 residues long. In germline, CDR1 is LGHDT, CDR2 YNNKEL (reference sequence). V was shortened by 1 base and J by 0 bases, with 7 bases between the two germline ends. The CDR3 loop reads CASSQGRASNQPQHF. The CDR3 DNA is TGTGCCAGCAGCCAAGGGCGGGCTAGCAATCAGCCCCAGCATTTT. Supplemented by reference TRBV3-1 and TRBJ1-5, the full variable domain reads DTAVSQTPKYLVTQMGNDKSIKCEQNLGHDTMYWYKQDSKKFLKIMFSYNNKELIINETVPNRFSPKSPDKAHLNLHINSLELGDSAVYFCASSQGRASNQPQHFGDGTRLSIL.

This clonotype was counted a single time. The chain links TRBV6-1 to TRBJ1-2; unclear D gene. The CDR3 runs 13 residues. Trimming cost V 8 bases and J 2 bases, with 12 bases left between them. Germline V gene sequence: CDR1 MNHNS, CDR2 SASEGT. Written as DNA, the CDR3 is TGTGCCAGCGGTGGAAGCAGGAACTATGGCTACACCTTC. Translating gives CASGGSRNYGYTF.

CDR3 in amino acids: CSVGDWSYEQYF. CDR3 bases: TGCAGCGTTGGTGACTGGTCCTACGAGCAGTACTTC. J is TRBJ2-7 and V is TRBV29-1; D unresolved. CDR1 and CDR2 (germline): SQVTM, ANQGSEA. The CDR3 has 12 residues. Trimming stripped 4 bases from V and 1 base from J, with 8 bases between.

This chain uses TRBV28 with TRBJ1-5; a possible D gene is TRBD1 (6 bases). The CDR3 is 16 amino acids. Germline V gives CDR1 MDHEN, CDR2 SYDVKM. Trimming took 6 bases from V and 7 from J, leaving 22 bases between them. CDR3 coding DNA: TGTGCCAGCAGCCCACGGGGGGGGCAGGTGTTCCAGCCCCAGCATTTT. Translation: CASSPRGGQVFQPQHF.

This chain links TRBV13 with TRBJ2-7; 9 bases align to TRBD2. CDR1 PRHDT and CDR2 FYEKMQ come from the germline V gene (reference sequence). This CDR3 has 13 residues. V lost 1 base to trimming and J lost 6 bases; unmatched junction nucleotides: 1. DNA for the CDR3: TGTGCCAGCAGCTTAGTAGCGGGAGTCGAGCAGTACTTC. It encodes CASSLVAGVEQYF.

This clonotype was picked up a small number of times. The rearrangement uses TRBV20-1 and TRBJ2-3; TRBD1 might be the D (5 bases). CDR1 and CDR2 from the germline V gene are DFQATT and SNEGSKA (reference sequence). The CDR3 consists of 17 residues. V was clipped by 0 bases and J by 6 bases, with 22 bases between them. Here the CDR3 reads CSARDSRSGKVWDTQYF. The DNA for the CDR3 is TGCAGTGCTAGAGATTCGCGGTCAGGGAAGGTGTGGGATACGCAGTATTTT.

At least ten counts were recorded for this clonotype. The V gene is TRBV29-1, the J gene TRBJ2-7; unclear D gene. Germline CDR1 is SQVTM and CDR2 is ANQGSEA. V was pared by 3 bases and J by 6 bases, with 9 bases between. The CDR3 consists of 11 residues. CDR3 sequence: CSVDYLAEQYF. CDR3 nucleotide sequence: TGCAGCGTTGATTACCTGGCCGAGCAGTACTTC.

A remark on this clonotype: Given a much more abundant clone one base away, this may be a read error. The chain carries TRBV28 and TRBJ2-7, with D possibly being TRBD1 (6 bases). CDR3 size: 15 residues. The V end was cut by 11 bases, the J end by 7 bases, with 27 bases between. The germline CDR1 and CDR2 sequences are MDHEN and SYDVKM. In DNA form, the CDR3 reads TGTGCCGCGGAGGATGGCAGGGGAACCTACAATGAGCAGTACTTC. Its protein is CAAEDGRGTYNEQYF.

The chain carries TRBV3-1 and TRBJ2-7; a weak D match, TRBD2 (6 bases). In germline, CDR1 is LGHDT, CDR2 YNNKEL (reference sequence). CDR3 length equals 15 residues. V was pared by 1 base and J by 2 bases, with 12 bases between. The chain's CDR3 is CASSQARRGAYEQYF. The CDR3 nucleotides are TGTGCCAGCAGCCAAGCGAGACGCGGGGCCTACGAGCAGTACTTC.

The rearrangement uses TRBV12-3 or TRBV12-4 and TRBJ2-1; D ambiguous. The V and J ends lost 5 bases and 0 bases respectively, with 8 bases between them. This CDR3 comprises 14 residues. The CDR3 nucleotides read TGTGCCAGCAGTCCAGCTATCTCCTACAATGAGCAGTTCTTC. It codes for CASSPAISYNEQFF.

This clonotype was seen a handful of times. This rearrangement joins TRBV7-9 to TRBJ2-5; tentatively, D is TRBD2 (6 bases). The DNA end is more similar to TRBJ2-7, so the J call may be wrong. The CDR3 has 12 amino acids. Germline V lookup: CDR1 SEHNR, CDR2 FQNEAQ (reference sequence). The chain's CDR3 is CASRRDFGEQYF. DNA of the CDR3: TGTGCCAGCAGGCGGGATTTCGGCGAGCAGTACTTC.

CDR3 coding DNA: TGCAGTGCTGTAGTGCGGGACCAGGGGGGCAATGAGCAGTTCTTC. Its protein product is CSAVVRDQGGNEQFF. The chain has TRBV20-1 and TRBJ2-1; D is perhaps TRBD1 (7 bases). The ends were cut back, 5 bases at V and 6 bases at J, with 20 bases in the middle. Germline loops: CDR1 DFQATT, CDR2 SNEGSKA (reference sequence). The CDR3 contains 15 residues.

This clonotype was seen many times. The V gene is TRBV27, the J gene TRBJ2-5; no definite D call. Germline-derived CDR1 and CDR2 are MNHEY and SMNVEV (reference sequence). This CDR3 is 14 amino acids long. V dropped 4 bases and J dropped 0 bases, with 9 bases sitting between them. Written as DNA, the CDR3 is TGTGCCAGCAGTTCCGGCACCTACCAAGAGACCCAGTACTTC. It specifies CASSSGTYQETQYF.

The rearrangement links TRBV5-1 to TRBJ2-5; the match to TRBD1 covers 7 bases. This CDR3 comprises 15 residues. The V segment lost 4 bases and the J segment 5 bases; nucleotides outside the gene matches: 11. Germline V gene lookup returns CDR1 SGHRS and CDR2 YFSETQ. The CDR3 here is CASSAKTGVRETQYF. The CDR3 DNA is TGCGCCAGCAGCGCGAAAACAGGGGTCAGGGAGACCCAGTACTTC.

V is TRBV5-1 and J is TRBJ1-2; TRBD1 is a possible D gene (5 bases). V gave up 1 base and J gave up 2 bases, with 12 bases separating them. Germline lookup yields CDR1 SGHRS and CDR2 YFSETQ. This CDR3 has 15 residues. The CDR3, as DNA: TGCGCCAGCAGCTTGACGTCGGACACGAACTATGGCTACACCTTC. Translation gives CASSLTSDTNYGYTF. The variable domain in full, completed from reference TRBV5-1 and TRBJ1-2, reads KAGVTQTPRYLIKTRGQQVTLSCSPISGHRSVSWYQQTPGQGLQFLFEYFSETQRNKGNFPGRFSGRQFSNSRSEMNVSTLELGDSALYLCASSLTSDTNYGYTFGSGTRLTVV.

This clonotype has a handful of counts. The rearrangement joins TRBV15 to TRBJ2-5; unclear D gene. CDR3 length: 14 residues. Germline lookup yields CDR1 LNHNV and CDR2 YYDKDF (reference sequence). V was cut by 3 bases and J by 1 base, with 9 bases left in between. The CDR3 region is CATSRSDFQETQYF. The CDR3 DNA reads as TGTGCCACCAGCAGGTCAGACTTCCAAGAGACCCAGTACTTC. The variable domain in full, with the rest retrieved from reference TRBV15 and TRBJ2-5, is DAMVIQNPRYQVTQFGKPVTLSCSQTLNHNVMYWYQQKSSQAPKLLFHYYDKDFNNEADTPDNFQSRRPNTSFCFLDIRSPGLGDTAMYLCATSRSDFQETQYFGPGTRLLVL.

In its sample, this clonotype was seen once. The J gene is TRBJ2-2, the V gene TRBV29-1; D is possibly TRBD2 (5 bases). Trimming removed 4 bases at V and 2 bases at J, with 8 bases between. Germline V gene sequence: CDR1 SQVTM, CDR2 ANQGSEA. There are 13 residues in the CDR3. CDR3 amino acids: CSVVGRNTGELFF. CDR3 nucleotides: TGCAGCGTTGTGGGGAGAAACACCGGGGAGCTGTTTTTT.

CDR3 region: CSARDRKGLSSGQPQHF. In DNA, the CDR3 is TGCAGTGCTAGAGATCGGAAGGGGCTTTCGTCAGGTCAGCCCCAGCATTTT. The chain links TRBV20-1 to TRBJ1-5, with TRBD1 as a possible D gene (5 bases). CDR1 and CDR2 (germline): DFQATT, SNEGSKA (reference sequence). The CDR3 is 17 amino acids. With 0 bases removed from V and 6 bases from J, the gap between germline ends came to 21 bases.